Listed below are T cell receptor beta chains from one sample, sequenced in a study of graft-versus-host responses after intestinal transplantation. Sequenced by immunoSEQ multiplex PCR; TCRdb stores in-frame clones only, minus some. Among approximately 20,000 clones, over 80% were seen once, and the ten largest hold over 40%. Material: PBMCs, obtained approximately 260 days after intestinal transplant. Receptors were obtained from a human patient who received an intestinal transplant, so some T cells may come from the graft donor. The CDR3 runs from the conserved cysteine through the conserved F or W. D genes are given only for firm matches. Expanded clones are given a class, and other clones once, few, many or no size at all.

DNA,CDR3,J,D,size,V
TGTGCCAGCAGAAAGGGGAACACTGAAGCTTTCTTT,CASRKGNTEAFF,TRBJ1-1,-,-,TRBV7-9
TGTGCCAGCAGTGAACATATCGGACAGGGGGCTGACGAGCAGTACTTC,CASSEHIGQGADEQYF,TRBJ2-7,TRBD1,-,TRBV6-1
TGTGCCAGCAGCCATAATGAGCAGTTCTTC,CASSHNEQFF,TRBJ2-1,-,-,TRBV7-9
TGCGCCAGCAGCTTGGAAAGTTACTCCTACAATGAGCAGTTCTTC,CASSLESYSYNEQFF,TRBJ2-1,-,-,TRBV5-1
TGTGCCAGCAGCTTAGAGGGAGGCGCCAATGAAAAACTGTTTTTT,CASSLEGGANEKLFF,TRBJ1-4,-,-,TRBV7-8
TGTGCCAGCAGCGTAGGGGACAGCATTAGCAATCAGCCCCAGCATTTT,CASSVGDSISNQPQHF,TRBJ1-5,TRBD1,-,TRBV9
TGTGCCAGCAGTCCCGTTTTGCGCGATGAGCAGTTCTTC,CASSPVLRDEQFF,TRBJ2-1,-,-,TRBV7-9
TGTGCCAGCAGCTTGGAGGGACGCTATGGCTACACCTTC,CASSLEGRYGYTF,TRBJ1-2,-,-,TRBV5-6
TGCAGCGGCAGACAGGGGGCCGGCACCGGGGAGCTGTTTTTT,CSGRQGAGTGELFF,TRBJ2-2,TRBD1,-,TRBV29-1
TGTGCCAGTAGTACGGACAGGGAGAGCCAGCCCCAGCATTTT,CASSTDRESQPQHF,TRBJ1-5,TRBD1,-,TRBV19
TGTGCCAGCTCACCGAGTCAGGGGACCGTCTACGAGCAGTACTTC,CASSPSQGTVYEQYF,TRBJ2-7,-,once,TRBV18
TGTGCCAGCAGTGAATTACAGGAAGCTTTCTTT,CASSELQEAFF,TRBJ1-1,-,-,TRBV6-5
TGTGCCAGCAGTGACTGGTACGGACTTTCCGAGCAGTACTTC,CASSDWYGLSEQYF,TRBJ2-7,-,-,TRBV2
TGTGCCAGCAGCCCTTCGCCTACTCGGCAAGAGACCCAGTACTTC,CASSPSPTRQETQYF,TRBJ2-5,-,-,TRBV7-3
TGTGCCAGCAGTTTTCGACATATGGGGGACACTGAAGCTTTCTTT,CASSFRHMGDTEAFF,TRBJ1-1,-,-,TRBV27
TGTGCCAGCAGCGGGACAGGGGGCCTTTCTGAAGCTTTCTTT,CASSGTGGLSEAFF,TRBJ1-1,TRBD1,-,TRBV9
TGTGCCAGCTCACCACAGGCTAGCGGGGACAATGAGCAGTTCTTC,CASSPQASGDNEQFF,TRBJ2-1,TRBD2,-,TRBV18
TGCGCCAGCAGTGAGTCCGTAAGGGGGAATGAGCAGTTCTTC,CASSESVRGNEQFF,TRBJ2-1,-,once,TRBV10-1
TGTGCCATCAGTGTGGGGGGAGGCGAAGCTTTCTTT,CAISVGGGEAFF,TRBJ1-1,-,-,TRBV10-3
TGTGCCAGCAGTGAACCCCGACGAGTTGGAGGGGAGCTGTTTTTT,CASSEPRRVGGELFF,TRBJ2-2,-,-,TRBV2
TGTGCCAGCAGTTTATCTGGCGGGGCCGAGCAGTACTTC,CASSLSGGAEQYF,TRBJ2-7,-,-,TRBV27
TGCGCCAGCAGCCAAGGACTAGCGGGAGGAAATGAGCAGTTCTTC,CASSQGLAGGNEQFF,TRBJ2-1,TRBD2,once,TRBV4-1
TGTGCCTGGAAGGTGAGGGTTGGCTACTACAATGAGCAGTTCTTC,CAWKVRVGYYNEQFF,TRBJ2-1,-,-,TRBV30
TGTGCCAGCAGCCTATATTTCGGCTCTTACAATGAGCAGTTCTTC,CASSLYFGSYNEQFF,TRBJ2-1,-,-,TRBV9
TGTGCCAGCAGTTACTCGAACCTAGGGAACAATGAGCAGTTCTTC,CASSYSNLGNNEQFF,TRBJ2-1,-,-,TRBV6-6
TGTGCCAGCAGTTTGGATCACAATGAGCAGTTCTTC,CASSLDHNEQFF,TRBJ2-1,-,-,TRBV6-6
TGTGCCAGCAGCTTAGTAGCCCGGAACGGCTTAAGCTCTGGAAACACCATATATTTT,CASSLVARNGLSSGNTIYF,TRBJ1-3,-,-,TRBV7-6
TGTGCCAGCAGTTTTCCCCGGGACAGACCTAACAAGGGATACAATGAGCAGTTCTTC,CASSFPRDRPNKGYNEQFF,TRBJ2-1,TRBD1,-,TRBV7-8
TGTGCCAGCAGTCCTACGGCCAAGGGAAATTCACCCCTCCACTTT,CASSPTAKGNSPLHF,TRBJ1-6,-,-,TRBV6-5
TGTGCCATCAGACCCGGGACAGGGGAGATGGAGACCCAGTACTTC,CAIRPGTGEMETQYF,TRBJ2-5,TRBD1,-,TRBV10-3
TGTGCCATCTCGGGGGGAGCCTACGAGCAGTACTTC,CAISGGAYEQYF,TRBJ2-7,TRBD2,-,TRBV10-3
TGCGCCAGCAGCCAAGCAAGGCAGAACCCCAAAAGGGACACCATATATTTT,CASSQARQNPKRDTIYF,TRBJ1-3,-,-,TRBV4-1
TGTGCCAGCAGTTTGGGACTAGAGGGAGAGACCCAGTACTTC,CASSLGLEGETQYF,TRBJ2-5,TRBD2,once,TRBV27
TGTGCCAGCAGTTATGACCCCTCGGAGCAGTACTTC,CASSYDPSEQYF,TRBJ2-7,-,-,TRBV13
TGTGCCAGCAGTTACTACGGGACAGGGGTCGAGCAGTACTTC,CASSYYGTGVEQYF,TRBJ2-7,TRBD1,-,TRBV6-6
TGTGCCAGCAGCGTAGCCCCCGGTGTGGATCAGCCCCAGCATTTT,CASSVAPGVDQPQHF,TRBJ1-5,-,-,TRBV9
TGCGCCAGCAGCCCCGGAAGGTCCCTTGGCTACACCTTC,CASSPGRSLGYTF,TRBJ1-2,-,-,TRBV4-3
TGTGCCAGCAGTGACGGTGTCGGGGAGCTGTTTTTT,CASSDGVGELFF,TRBJ2-2,-,-,TRBV6-4
TGTGCCACCAGCAGCGCATCCCGCTATGGCTACACCTTC,CATSSASRYGYTF,TRBJ1-2,-,-,TRBV15
TGTGCCAGCAGCGTAGCGGGGACAGGGAACTATGGCTACACCTTC,CASSVAGTGNYGYTF,TRBJ1-2,TRBD1,-,TRBV9
TGTGCCAGTAGTGATAGGGCTACCTTGGGCTACAATGAGCAGTTCTTC,CASSDRATLGYNEQFF,TRBJ2-1,-,once,TRBV19
TGTGCCAGCAGCAAAGAGGGACAGGTAATCGACGAGCAGTACTTC,CASSKEGQVIDEQYF,TRBJ2-7,TRBD1,-,TRBV11-1
TGTGCCAGCAGCAACCGGGACAGGGGGAATTCACCCCTCCACTTT,CASSNRDRGNSPLHF,TRBJ1-6,TRBD1,once,TRBV28
TGTGCCAGCAGGGAAGGACTTCTGAGCACAGATACGCAGTATTTT,CASREGLLSTDTQYF,TRBJ2-3,-,-,TRBV7-9
TGCGCCAGCAGCCAAGTATCCGGACAGGCCTACGAGCAGTACTTC,CASSQVSGQAYEQYF,TRBJ2-7,TRBD1,once,TRBV4-1